This paragraph covers one T cell receptor beta chain sequence. The data belong to a study of blood T cell repertoires in COVID-19. Study at large: T cells, B-cell-depleted T cells, or PBMCs supplied cDNA or gDNA.

Sequencing used immunoSEQ multiplex PCR; TCRdb keeps in-frame clones, though not all of them. The repertoire has around 110,000 clones, 60% to 85% of them found once; the top ten carry approximately 6.2%. The receptor was isolated from a man aged 80 or over with COVID-19, enrolled during active disease. Sequenced sample: peripheral blood.

The DNA for the CDR3 is TGTGCCAGCAGCGAGACAGTTTATAATTCACCCCTCCACTTT. It translates to CASSETVYNSPLHF. The V gene is TRBV9, the J gene TRBJ1-6; TRBD1 might be the D (5 bases). Trimming cost V 3 bases and J 4 bases, with 8 bases left between them. The CDR3 is 14 residues long. Germline V gene data show CDR1 as SGDLS and CDR2 as YYNGEE.